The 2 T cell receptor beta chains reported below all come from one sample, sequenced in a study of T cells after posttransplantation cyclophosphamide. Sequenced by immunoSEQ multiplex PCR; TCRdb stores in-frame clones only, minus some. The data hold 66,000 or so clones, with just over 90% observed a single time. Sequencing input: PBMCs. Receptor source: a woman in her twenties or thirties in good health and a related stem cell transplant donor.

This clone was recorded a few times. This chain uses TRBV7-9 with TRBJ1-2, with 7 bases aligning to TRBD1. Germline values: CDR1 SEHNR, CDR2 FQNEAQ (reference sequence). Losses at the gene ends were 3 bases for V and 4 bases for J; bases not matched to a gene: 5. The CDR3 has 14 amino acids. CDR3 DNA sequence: TGTGCCAGCAGCTTTAGTGGGACAGCCTATGGCTACACCTTC. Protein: CASSFSGTAYGYTF.

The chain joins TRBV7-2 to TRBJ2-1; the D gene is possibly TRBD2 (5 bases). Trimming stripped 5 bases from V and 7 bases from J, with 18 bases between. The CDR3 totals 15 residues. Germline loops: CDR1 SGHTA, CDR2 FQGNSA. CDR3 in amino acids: CASSPGVLSGNEQFF. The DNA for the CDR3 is TGTGCCAGCAGCCCCGGGGTGCTCTCGGGGAATGAGCAGTTCTTC.